The 2 T cell receptor beta chains listed next were all sequenced from one sample in a study of T cell responses to AZD1222 COVID-19 vaccine. Clones were read by immunoSEQ multiplex PCR, and TCRdb kept only the in-frame ones, dropping some. The sample lists over 150,000 clones, roughly 93% occurring once. The source material was peripheral blood, sampled 28 days after the second dose of the MenACWY control vaccine. The receptor source for this set is an adult who received the MenACWY meningococcal vaccine as a control.

The CDR3 DNA reads TGTGCCAGCATAGGGGACAGAAACATACCTAACTATGGCTACACCTTC. It is translated as CASIGDRNIPNYGYTF. The rearrangement joins TRBV2 to TRBJ1-2; 7 nucleotides match TRBD1. J was trimmed by 0 bases and V by 7 bases; bases with no gene match: 11. The CDR3 is made up of 16 amino acids. The germline CDR1 and CDR2 sequences are SNHLY and FYNNEI.

The chain has TRBV19 and TRBJ1-1; TRBD1 matches at 7 bases. The junction had 6 bases not matched to a gene; V was cut back by 4 bases and J by 1 base. CDR1 LNHDA and CDR2 SQIVND come from the germline V gene (reference sequence). This CDR3 comprises 15 residues. The CDR3 protein is CASSKGANRNTEAFF. The CDR3, as DNA: TGTGCCAGTAGTAAGGGGGCCAATCGGAACACTGAAGCTTTCTTT.